One T cell receptor beta chain is described in this entry. Its antigen is unidentified. Vbeta (60) and Jbeta (13) primers were used in the PCR. Sequenced by immunoSEQ multiplex PCR; TCRdb stores in-frame clones only, minus some. The table shows about 120,000 clones, with over 75% occurring only once. These data are taken from a study of cytomegalovirus exposure and HLA in healthy donors. Study results and limitations: Rarity marked most TCR sequences, yet some public TCRs occurred in many donors. Researchers had no immune exposure information except CMV serostatus available.

Germline-derived CDR1 and CDR2 are SNHLY and FYNNEI. CDR3 length: 14 residues. The trim removed 6 bases at V and 7 bases at J, leaving 8 bases unmatched. What was sequenced was PBMCs. This rearrangement joins TRBV2 to TRBJ2-7; 11 nucleotides agree with TRBD2. This TCR was recovered from a middle-aged man in good health and CMV-seropositive. The CDR3 DNA sequence: TGTGCCAGCAGACTTAGCGGGGGGGCGAGGGAGCAGTACTTC. It specifies CASRLSGGAREQYF.